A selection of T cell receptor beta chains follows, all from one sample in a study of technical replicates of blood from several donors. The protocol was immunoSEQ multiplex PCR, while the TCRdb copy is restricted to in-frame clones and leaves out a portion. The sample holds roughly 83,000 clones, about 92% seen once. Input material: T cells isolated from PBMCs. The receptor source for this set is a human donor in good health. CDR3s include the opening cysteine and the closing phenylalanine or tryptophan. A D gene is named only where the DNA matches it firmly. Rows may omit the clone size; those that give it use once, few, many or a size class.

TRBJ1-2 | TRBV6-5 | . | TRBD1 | TGTGCCAGCATCTCGGGACAGGACCCCTATGGCTACACCTTC | CASISGQDPYGYTF
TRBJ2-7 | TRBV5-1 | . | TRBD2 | TGCGCCAGCAGTTGGGCCGGGGGGTTCGACGAGCAGTACTTC | CASSWAGGFDEQYF
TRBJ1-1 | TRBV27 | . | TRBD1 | TGTGCCAGCAGTCCTACGACAGGGAGGAACACTGAAGCTTTCTTT | CASSPTTGRNTEAFF
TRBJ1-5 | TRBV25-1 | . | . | TGTGCCAGCAGTGAAACCGGGGGTCAGCCCCAGCATTTT | CASSETGGQPQHF
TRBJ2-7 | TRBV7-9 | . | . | TGTGCCAGCAGCCCCCGTTACGAGCAGTACTTC | CASSPRYEQYF
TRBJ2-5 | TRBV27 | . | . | TGTGCCAGCAGTTTAATATCTAAGCCCGAGACCCAGTACTTC | CASSLISKPETQYF
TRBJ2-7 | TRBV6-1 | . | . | TGTGCCAGCAGTGATAATGTTAGTTGGGAGCAGTACTTC | CASSDNVSWEQYF
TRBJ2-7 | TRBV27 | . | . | TGTGCCAGCAGCCAAAGGCCCCGGACGGACAGCTCCTACGAGCAGTACTTC | CASSQRPRTDSSYEQYF
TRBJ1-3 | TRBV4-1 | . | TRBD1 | TGCGCCAGCAGCCCCACCGGGACAGGGGTGGGAAACACCATATATTTT | CASSPTGTGVGNTIYF
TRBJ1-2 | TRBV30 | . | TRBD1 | TGTGCCTGGACCCGACAGGGGACGAGAGGCTACACCTTC | CAWTRQGTRGYTF
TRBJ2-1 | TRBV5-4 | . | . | TGTGCCAGCAGCTTGGTCTCGGTTGGCTCCTACAATGAGCAGTTCTTC | CASSLVSVGSYNEQFF
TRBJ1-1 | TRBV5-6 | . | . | TGTGCCAGCGATGGGGGGAGGAACACTGAAGCTTTCTTT | CASDGGRNTEAFF
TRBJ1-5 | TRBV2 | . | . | TGTGCCAGCAGTGAATTAAAGGGGCAGCCCCAGCATTTT | CASSELKGQPQHF
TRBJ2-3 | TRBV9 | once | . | TGTGCCAGTCGCCATACCGGGACTCTTACAGATACGCAGTATTTT | CASRHTGTLTDTQYF
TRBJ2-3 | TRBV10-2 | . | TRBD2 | TGCGCCAGCACAAGCGGGAGTGCGGATGTGGCAGATACGCAGTATTTT | CASTSGSADVADTQYF